This T cell receptor beta chain comes out of a study of T cells expressing NK-cell markers. In the case of this clonotype: Its antigen remains unidentified.

Germline loops: CDR1 KGHSH, CDR2 LQKENI. The CDR3 covers 11 residues. Broader study findings: In a few donors, dominant clonotypes made up roughly 25-60.1% of CD3+CD56-NKG2C+ cells.

TCRdb re-called the 5' RACE reads and shows each CDR3 protein once, DNA omitted. This sample contains about 190,000 distinct CDR3 sequences. Sequencing used blood T cells: a sorted CD56 or NKG2C T cell subset, CD4+ or CD8+ T cells, or bulk PBMC T cells (not recorded which). This clonotype originated in a man aged 18-70 years in good health. The chain employs TRBV18 and TRBJ2-1; the D call of TRBD1 rests on TCRdb alone, since no DNA is present to check it. CDR3 sequence: CASSDGEPKFF. Using reference TRBV18 and TRBJ2-1 for the parts outside the CDR3, the full variable domain is NAGVMQNPRHLVRRRGQEARLRCSPMKGHSHVYWYRQLPEEGLKFMVYLQKENIIDESGMPKERFSAEFPKEGPSILRIQQVVRGDSAAYFCASSDGEPKFFGPGTRLTVL.